This T cell receptor beta chain was documented in a study of regulatory T cells listed by TCRdb under 2018. Regarding the complete study: Between CD3G-deficient patients and healthy controls, the study compared T-cell receptor beta repertoires in sorted regulatory T cells, conventional CD4+ T cells and CD8+ T cells.

In the multiplex PCR, 52 forward TRBV primers and 13 reverse TRBJ primers were used, and assay-based and computational corrections were applied for amplification bias. Rearranged TRB loci were amplified from genomic DNA by multiplex PCR within the immunoSEQ assay. TRB amplicons were sequenced on an Illumina HiSeq platform. Per the authors' processing: Custom algorithms error-filtered the raw sequences and aligned the raw sequences to reference gene sequences, after which the immunoSEQ online tools were used for analysis. Frequencies of productive and nonproductive TRB rearrangements were assessed among unique sequences as well as among total sequences. Hydrophobicity and amino acid composition of residues 6 and 7 within the TRB CDR3 were used to estimate the potential for self-reactivity. Group comparisons used t tests, Mann-Whitney tests or two-way ANOVA run in Prism software. In TCRdb, the immuneACCESS table is reduced to in-frame sequences with V and J assigned. These tables do not hold every clone; where another copy was compared, an unresolved V gene accounts for under half, and the others remain unexplained. V and J calls and clone size are those listed in that table; D and trimming were worked out from the DNA. Counted in this sample were approximately 40,000 clones; approximately 91% of them appeared once. The top ten hold about 2.4% of the sample.

Notes on this clone: Its antigen is still unknown. Within one base of it there is no much larger clone, and no base qualities were kept.

CDR1 and CDR2 are read off the germline V gene as MNHEY and SVGAGI. From the cysteine through the phenylalanine, the CDR3 covers 14 amino acids. The read is trimmed to its CDR3 DNA, 42 bases read in frame from base 1. V lost 2 bases and J lost 5 bases; the stretch between them is 9 bases long. All CD3G-deficient patients had evidence of autoimmunity, which was more severe in two of the patients. At testing, patients were between 2 and 39 years old and showed lower naive and higher memory CD4+ and CD8+ T-cell proportions. CD4+ cells were FACS-sorted into CD25-high CD127-low regulatory T cells and CD25-low CD127-high conventional CD4+ T cells. The patient group comprised about 6 individuals with CD3G deficiency. An international network of physicians spanning the United States, Europe and Asia provided the patient samples and clinical data. Ficoll density separation was used to isolate peripheral blood mononuclear cells.

Study-wide conclusions, independent of this receptor: In patients, repertoires had restricted unique TRB V-J pairs and skewed V and J gene usage, with regulatory T cells showing the most marked changes. Enrichment for hydrophobic residues at CDR3 positions 6 and 7 was found in conventional CD4+ T cells from CD3G-deficient patients, suggesting more self-reactive specificities.

The material sequenced was conventional CD4+ T cells sorted from blood. The chain employs TRBV6-5 and TRBJ2-2, with the D gene possibly TRBD1 or TRBD2, each one fitting 5 bases. The TCR originated in a person under 35 with CD3G deficiency. The DNA sequence is TGTGCCAGCAGTTACGGGGACGGTACCGGGGAGCTGTTTTTT. The resulting protein is CASSYGDGTGELFF.